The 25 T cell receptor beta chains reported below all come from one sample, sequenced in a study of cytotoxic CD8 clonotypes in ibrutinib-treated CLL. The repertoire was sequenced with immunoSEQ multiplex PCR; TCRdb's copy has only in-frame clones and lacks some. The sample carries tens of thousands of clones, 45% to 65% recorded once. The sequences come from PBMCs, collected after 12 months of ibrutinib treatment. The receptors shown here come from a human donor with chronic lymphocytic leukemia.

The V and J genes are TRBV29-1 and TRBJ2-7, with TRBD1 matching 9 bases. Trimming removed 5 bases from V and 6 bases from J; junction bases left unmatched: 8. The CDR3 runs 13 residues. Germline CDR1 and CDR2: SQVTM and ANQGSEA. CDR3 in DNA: TGCAGCGTTCTGGGACAGGGATTCGCCGAGCAGTACTTC. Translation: CSVLGQGFAEQYF.

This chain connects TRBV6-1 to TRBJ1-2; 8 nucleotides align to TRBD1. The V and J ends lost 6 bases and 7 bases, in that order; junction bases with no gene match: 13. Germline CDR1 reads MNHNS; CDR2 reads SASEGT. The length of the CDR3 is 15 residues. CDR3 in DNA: TGTGCCAGCAGATCCAGTGCGGACAGGGCGATTGGCTACACCTTC. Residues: CASRSSADRAIGYTF.

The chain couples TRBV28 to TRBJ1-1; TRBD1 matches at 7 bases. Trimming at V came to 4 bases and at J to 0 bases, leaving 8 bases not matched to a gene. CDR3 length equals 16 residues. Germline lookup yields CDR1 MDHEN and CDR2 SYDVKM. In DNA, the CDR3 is TGTGCCAGCAGTTCCTGGACAGGAAAGGTGAACACTGAAGCTTTCTTT. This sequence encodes CASSSWTGKVNTEAFF. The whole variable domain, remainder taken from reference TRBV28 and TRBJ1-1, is DVKVTQSSRYLVKRTGEKVFLECVQDMDHENMFWYRQDPGLGLRLIYFSYDVKMKEKGDIPEGYSVSREKKERFSLILESASTNQTSMYLCASSSWTGKVNTEAFFGQGTRLTVV.

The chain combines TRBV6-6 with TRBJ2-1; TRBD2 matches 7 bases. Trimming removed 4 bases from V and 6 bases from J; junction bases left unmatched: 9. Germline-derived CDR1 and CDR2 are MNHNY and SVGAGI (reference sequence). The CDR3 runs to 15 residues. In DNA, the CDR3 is TGTGCCAGCAGTTTCCCCCCGAGCGGGGCCAATGAGCAGTTCTTC. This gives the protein CASSFPPSGANEQFF.

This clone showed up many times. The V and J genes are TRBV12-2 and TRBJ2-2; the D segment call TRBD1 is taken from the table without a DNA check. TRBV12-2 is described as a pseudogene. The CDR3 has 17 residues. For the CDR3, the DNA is TGTGCAAGTCGCTTATGGGCTTTCCGAGAGAACACCGGGGAGCTGTTTTTT. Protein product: CASRLWAFRENTGELFF.

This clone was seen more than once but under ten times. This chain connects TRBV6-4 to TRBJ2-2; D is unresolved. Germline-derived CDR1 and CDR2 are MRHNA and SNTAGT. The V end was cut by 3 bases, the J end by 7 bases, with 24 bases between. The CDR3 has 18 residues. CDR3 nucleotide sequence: TGTGCCAGCAGTGAATGGCTCTTTTCATGGGCTGTCATCGGGGAGCTGTTTTTT. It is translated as CASSEWLFSWAVIGELFF.

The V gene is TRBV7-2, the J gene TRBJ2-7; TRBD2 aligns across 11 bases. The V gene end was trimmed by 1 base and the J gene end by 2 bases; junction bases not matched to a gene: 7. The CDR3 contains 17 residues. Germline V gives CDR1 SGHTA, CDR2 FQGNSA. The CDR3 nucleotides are TGTGCCAGCAGCTTAGAAGGTCTAGCGGGAGGCCCCTACGAGCAGTACTTC. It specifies CASSLEGLAGGPYEQYF.

CDR3 residues: CASSQGIYNSPLHF. For the CDR3, the DNA is TGCGCCAGCAGCCAAGGGATATATAATTCACCCCTCCACTTT. V gene TRBV5-1 combines with J gene TRBJ1-6; D is ambiguous. This CDR3 is built from 14 residues. The V gene lost 4 bases and the J gene lost 4 bases, with 9 bases spanning the gap. Germline V gene sequence: CDR1 SGHRS, CDR2 YFSETQ. The complete variable domain, with remaining parts taken from reference TRBV5-1 and TRBJ1-6, reads KAGVTQTPRYLIKTRGQQVTLSCSPISGHRSVSWYQQTPGQGLQFLFEYFSETQRNKGNFPGRFSGRQFSNSRSEMNVSTLELGDSALYLCASSQGIYNSPLHFGNGTRLTVT.

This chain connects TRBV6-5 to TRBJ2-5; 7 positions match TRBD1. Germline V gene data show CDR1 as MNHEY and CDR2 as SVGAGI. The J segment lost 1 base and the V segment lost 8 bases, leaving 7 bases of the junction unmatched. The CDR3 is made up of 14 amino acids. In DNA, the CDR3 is TGTGCCAGCCCCCCGGCAGGGGGCCAAGAGACCCAGTACTTC. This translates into CASPPAGGQETQYF.

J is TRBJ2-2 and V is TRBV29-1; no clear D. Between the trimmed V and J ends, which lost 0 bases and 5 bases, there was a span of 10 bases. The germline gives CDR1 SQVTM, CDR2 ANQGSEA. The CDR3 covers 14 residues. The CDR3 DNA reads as TGCAGCGTTGAAGAGGGCCGGTGGACCGGGGAGCTGTTTTTT. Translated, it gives CSVEEGRWTGELFF.

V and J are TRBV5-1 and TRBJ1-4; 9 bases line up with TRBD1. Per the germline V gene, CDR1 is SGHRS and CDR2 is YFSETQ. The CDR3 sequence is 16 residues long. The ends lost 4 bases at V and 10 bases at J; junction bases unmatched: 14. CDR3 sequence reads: CASSAGGEQGARKLFF. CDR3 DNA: TGCGCCAGCAGCGCGGGGGGCGAACAGGGGGCGCGAAAACTGTTTTTT. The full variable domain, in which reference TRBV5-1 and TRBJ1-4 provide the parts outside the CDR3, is KAGVTQTPRYLIKTRGQQVTLSCSPISGHRSVSWYQQTPGQGLQFLFEYFSETQRNKGNFPGRFSGRQFSNSRSEMNVSTLELGDSALYLCASSAGGEQGARKLFFGSGTQLSVL.

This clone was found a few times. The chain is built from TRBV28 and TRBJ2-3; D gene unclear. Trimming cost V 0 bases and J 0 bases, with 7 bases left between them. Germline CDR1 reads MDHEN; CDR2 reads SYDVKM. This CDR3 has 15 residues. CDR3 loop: CASSLWGTSTDTQYF. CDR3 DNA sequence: TGTGCCAGCAGTTTATGGGGTACGAGCACAGATACGCAGTATTTT.

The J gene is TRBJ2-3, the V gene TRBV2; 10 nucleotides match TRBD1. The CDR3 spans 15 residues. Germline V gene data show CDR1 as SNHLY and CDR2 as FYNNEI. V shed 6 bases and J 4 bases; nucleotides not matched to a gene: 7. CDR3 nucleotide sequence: TGTGCCAGCAGCTTCGACAGGGGGCGCGCAGATACGCAGTATTTT. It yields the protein CASSFDRGRADTQYF. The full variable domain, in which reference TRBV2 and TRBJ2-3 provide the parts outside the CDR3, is EPEVTQTPSHQVTQMGQEVILRCVPISNHLYFYWYRQILGQKVEFLVSFYNNEISEKSEIFDDQFSVERPDGSNFTLKIRSTKLEDSAMYFCASSFDRGRADTQYFGPGTRLTVL.

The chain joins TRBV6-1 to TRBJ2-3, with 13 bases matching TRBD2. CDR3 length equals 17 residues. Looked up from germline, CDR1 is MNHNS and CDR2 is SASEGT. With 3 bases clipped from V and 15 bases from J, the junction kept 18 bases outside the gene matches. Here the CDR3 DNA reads TGTGCCAGCAGTGAGTCGGGACTAGCGGGAACCCCGGGTTTACGATATTTT. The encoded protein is CASSESGLAGTPGLRYF.

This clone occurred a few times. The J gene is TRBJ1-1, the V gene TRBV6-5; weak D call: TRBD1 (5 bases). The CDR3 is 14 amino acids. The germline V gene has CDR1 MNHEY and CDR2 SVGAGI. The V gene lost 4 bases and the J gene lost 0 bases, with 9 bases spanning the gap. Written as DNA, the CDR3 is TGTGCCAGCAGTTTGACAGCTATGAACACTGAAGCTTTCTTT. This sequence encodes CASSLTAMNTEAFF.

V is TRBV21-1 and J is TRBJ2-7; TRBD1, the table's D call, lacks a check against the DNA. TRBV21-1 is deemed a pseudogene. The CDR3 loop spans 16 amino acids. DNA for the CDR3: TGTGCCAGCAGCAAAGGGGGATTCAGGGGGCGCTACGAGCAGTACGTC. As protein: CASSKGGFRGRYEQYV.

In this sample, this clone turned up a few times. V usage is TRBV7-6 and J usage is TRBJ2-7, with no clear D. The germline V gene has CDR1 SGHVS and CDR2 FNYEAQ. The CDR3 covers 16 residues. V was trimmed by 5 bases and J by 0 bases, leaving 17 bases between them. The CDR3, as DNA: TGTGCCAGCAGCATATACACCTTTCAGAGCTCCTACGAGCAGTACTTC. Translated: CASSIYTFQSSYEQYF.

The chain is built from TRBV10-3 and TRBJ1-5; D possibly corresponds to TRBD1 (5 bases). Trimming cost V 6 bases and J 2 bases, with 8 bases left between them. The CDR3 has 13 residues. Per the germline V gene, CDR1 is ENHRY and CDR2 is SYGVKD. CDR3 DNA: TGTGCCATCAGGGGGCTGGGCAATCAGCCCCAGCATTTT. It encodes CAIRGLGNQPQHF.

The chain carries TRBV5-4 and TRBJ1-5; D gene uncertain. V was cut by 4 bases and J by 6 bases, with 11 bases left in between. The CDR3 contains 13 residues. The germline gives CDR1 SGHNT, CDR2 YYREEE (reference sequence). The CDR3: CASSPGRRQPQHF. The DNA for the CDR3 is TGTGCCAGCAGCCCGGGGAGGCGTCAGCCCCAGCATTTT.

The CDR3 region has the DNA TGTGCCAGCAGCCCGGTAGGCAGATCGAACACCGGGGAGCTGTTTTTT. Amino acid sequence: CASSPVGRSNTGELFF. J is TRBJ2-2 and V is TRBV5-4; D gene unclear. CDR3 size: 16 residues. Trimming pared 4 bases from V and 0 bases from J, leaving 13 bases between. Per the germline V gene, CDR1 is SGHNT and CDR2 is YYREEE (reference sequence). Together with reference TRBV5-4 and TRBJ2-2, the CDR3 gives the full variable domain: ETGVTQSPTHLIKTRGQQVTLRCSSQSGHNTVSWYQQALGQGPQFIFQYYREEENGRGNFPPRFSGLQFPNYSSELNVNALELDDSALYLCASSPVGRSNTGELFFGEGSRLTVL.

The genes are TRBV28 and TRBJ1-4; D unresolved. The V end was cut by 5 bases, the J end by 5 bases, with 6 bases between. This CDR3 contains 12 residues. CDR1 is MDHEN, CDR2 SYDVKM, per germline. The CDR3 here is CASSPPNEKLFF. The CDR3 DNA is TGTGCCAGCAGTCCCCCCAATGAAAAACTGTTTTTT.

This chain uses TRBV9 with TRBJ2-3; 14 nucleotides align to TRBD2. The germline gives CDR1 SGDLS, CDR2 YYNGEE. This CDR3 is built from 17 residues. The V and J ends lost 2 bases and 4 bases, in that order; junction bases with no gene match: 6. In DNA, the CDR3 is TGTGCCAGCAGCGTCCGACTAGCGGGGGGGCCGGCAGATACGCAGTATTTT. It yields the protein CASSVRLAGGPADTQYF.

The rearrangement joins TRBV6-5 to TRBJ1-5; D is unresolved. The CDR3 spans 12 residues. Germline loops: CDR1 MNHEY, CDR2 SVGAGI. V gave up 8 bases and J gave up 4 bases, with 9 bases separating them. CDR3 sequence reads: CASVDWNQPQHF. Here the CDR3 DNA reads TGTGCCAGCGTGGACTGGAATCAGCCCCAGCATTTT.

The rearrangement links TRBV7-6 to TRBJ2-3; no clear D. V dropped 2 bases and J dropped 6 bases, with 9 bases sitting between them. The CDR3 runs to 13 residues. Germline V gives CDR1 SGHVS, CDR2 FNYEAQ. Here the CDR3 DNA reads TGTGCCAGCAGCTTAAGCACTGCCGATACGCAGTATTTT. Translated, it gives CASSLSTADTQYF.

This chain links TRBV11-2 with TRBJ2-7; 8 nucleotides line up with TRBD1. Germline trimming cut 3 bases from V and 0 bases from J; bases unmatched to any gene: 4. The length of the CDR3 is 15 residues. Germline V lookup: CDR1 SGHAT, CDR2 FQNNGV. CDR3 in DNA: TGTGCCAGCAGCTTGGACAGGGTTAGCTCCTACGAGCAGTACTTC. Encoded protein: CASSLDRVSSYEQYF.